The 15 T cell receptor beta chains below come from one sample, sequenced in a study of T cell repertoires in cytomegalovirus infection. Their antigen targets remain unknown. TCRdb re-derived calls from the reads in MiXCR, one entry per CDR3 protein. The sample consists of a few hundred thousand distinct CDR3 sequences, 25% to 30% of them appearing once. Specimen: cultured PBMCs, collected from culture after CMV antigen stimulation. The receptors were sampled from a human donor in good health (CMV status not recorded). Some clones in this sample may be carry-over from other donors' samples.

A few counts support this clonotype. The chain uses TRBV28 and TRBJ2-7; 9 bases are a match to TRBD1. CDR1 and CDR2 (germline): MDHEN, SYDVKM. J lost 2 bases, V lost 5 bases, and 4 bases had no gene match. There are 14 residues in the CDR3. CDR3 loop: CASSGQGLPYEQYF. The CDR3 DNA follows: TGTGCCAGCAGTGGACAGGGGCTCCCCTACGAGCAGTACTTC.

This chain uses TRBV20-1 with TRBJ2-3; tentatively, D is TRBD2 (6 bases). The germline V and J ends were trimmed by 5 bases and 4 bases, with 19 bases remaining between them. The CDR3 is 15 residues long. Germline CDR1 and CDR2: DFQATT and SNEGSKA (reference sequence). The CDR3 loop reads CSAPPGNSGADTQYF. The CDR3 DNA sequence: TGCAGTGCTCCTCCGGGGAATAGCGGAGCAGATACGCAGTATTTT.

In its sample, this clonotype was seen a few times. The chain links TRBV7-8 to TRBJ2-2; 9 bases agree with TRBD2. There are 17 residues in the CDR3. CDR1 SGHVS and CDR2 FQNEAQ come from the germline V gene. V trimming: 0 bases; J trimming: 1 base; junction bases outside the gene matches: 3. The CDR3 protein is CASSLAPSGVNTGELFF. The CDR3, as DNA: TGTGCCAGCAGCTTAGCGCCTAGCGGGGTGAACACCGGGGAGCTGTTTTTT.

In this sample, this clonotype turned up many times. The rearrangement joins TRBV19 to TRBJ1-5; 9 nucleotides agree with TRBD1. There are 14 residues in the CDR3. Germline CDR1 and CDR2: LNHDA and SQIVND (reference sequence). The V gene end was trimmed by 6 bases and the J gene end by 5 bases; junction bases not matched to a gene: 5. The DNA for the CDR3 is TGTGCCAGTAGCCCGGGACAGGGTTATCAGCCCCAGCATTTT. This gives the protein CASSPGQGYQPQHF. The complete variable domain, with remaining parts taken from reference TRBV19 and TRBJ1-5, reads DGGITQSPKYLFRKEGQNVTLSCEQNLNHDAMYWYRQDPGQGLRLIYYSQIVNDFQKGDIAEGYSVSREKKESFPLTVTSAQKNPTAFYLCASSPGQGYQPQHFGDGTRLSIL.

The chain couples TRBV7-4 to TRBJ2-5, with D possibly matching TRBD1 (6 bases). V was trimmed by 4 bases and J by 1 base, leaving 13 bases between them. The CDR3 is 15 residues long. CDR1 and CDR2 from the germline V gene are SGHVT and SQSDAQ. The CDR3 bases are TGTGCCAGCAGCTCCGCCGGGACAATCCAAGAGACCCAGTACTTC. Its translation: CASSSAGTIQETQYF.

Many counts were recorded for this clonotype. The chain combines TRBV20-1 with TRBJ2-1, with 9 bases fitting TRBD2. The germline gives CDR1 DFQATT, CDR2 SNEGSKA (reference sequence). Trimming at V came to 0 bases and at J to 1 base, leaving 7 bases not matched to a gene. The CDR3 runs to 17 residues. The CDR3 DNA reads as TGCAGTGCTAGAGATCTCGAGACTAGCGGATCCTACAATGAGCAGTTCTTC. Its protein is CSARDLETSGSYNEQFF.

This chain joins TRBV7-3 and TRBJ2-3, with TRBD2 matching 12 bases. V lost 5 bases to trimming and J lost 5 bases; unmatched junction nucleotides: 8. The CDR3 extends over 16 amino acids. CDR1 is SGHTA, CDR2 FQGTGA, per germline. The CDR3 loop is CASSLAGGRVGDTQYF. The CDR3 DNA is TGTGCCAGCAGCCTAGCGGGAGGGCGAGTTGGAGATACGCAGTATTTT.

Many counts were recorded for this clonotype. This chain joins TRBV11-3 and TRBJ2-2, with a tentative D call TRBD2 (5 bases). Germline CDR1 reads SGHNT; CDR2 reads YENEEA. V shed 5 bases and J shed 1 base, with 5 bases lying between them. This CDR3 contains 13 residues. This CDR3 is CASSGRNTGELFF. The CDR3 DNA reads as TGTGCCAGCAGCGGGAGGAACACCGGGGAGCTGTTTTTT.

The chain combines TRBV20-1 with TRBJ2-7; TRBD2 matches 9 bases. Per germline, CDR1 DFQATT and CDR2 SNEGSKA (reference sequence). The V and J ends lost 0 bases and 3 bases, in that order; junction bases with no gene match: 9. The CDR3 is 16 amino acids. The CDR3 sequence is CSARDRLAGGLYEQYF. The CDR3 bases are TGCAGTGCTAGAGATAGGTTGGCGGGAGGGCTCTACGAGCAGTACTTC.

This clonotype was detected only a few times. The V gene is TRBV6-1, the J gene TRBJ2-3, with 8 positions matching TRBD2. The CDR3 contains 15 residues. V was pared by 7 bases and J by 1 base, with 7 bases of the junction left unmatched. The germline V gene encodes CDR1 MNHNS and CDR2 SASEGT. The CDR3 sequence: CASTRGGVRTDTQYF. The CDR3 DNA is TGTGCCAGCACCCGGGGGGGAGTTCGCACAGATACGCAGTATTTT.

The chain joins TRBV29-1 to TRBJ2-1; D gene uncertain. The CDR3 has 9 residues. Trimming took 6 bases from V and 7 from J, leaving 4 bases between them. Germline CDR1 is SQVTM and CDR2 is ANQGSEA. CDR3 nucleotide sequence: TGCAGCGTCCCTAATGAGCAGTTCTTC. It is translated as CSVPNEQFF.

The table lists this clonotype with a few counts. The chain is built from TRBV19 and TRBJ2-6; 10 bases line up with TRBD1. The CDR3 runs 18 residues. The ends lost 6 bases at V and 3 bases at J; junction bases unmatched: 11. From germline, CDR1 is LNHDA and CDR2 SQIVND (reference sequence). The CDR3 is CASSLRDRGLHGANVLTF. DNA for the CDR3: TGTGCCAGTAGCCTCCGGGACAGGGGATTACATGGGGCCAACGTCCTGACTTTC.

The gene calls are TRBV3-1 and TRBJ1-3; TRBD1 is a possible D gene (6 bases). The germline gives CDR1 LGHDT, CDR2 YNNKEL (reference sequence). Deletions cut 0 bases from V and 0 bases from J, with 15 bases between. This CDR3 has 18 residues. This CDR3 reads CASSQDRGWRSSGNTIYF. CDR3 coding DNA: TGTGCCAGCAGCCAAGACAGGGGTTGGAGGTCCTCTGGAAACACCATATATTTT.

V is TRBV20-1 and J is TRBJ1-3; D is unclear. Deletions cut 5 bases from V and 4 bases from J, with 12 bases between. Germline V gene lookup returns CDR1 DFQATT and CDR2 SNEGSKA (reference sequence). CDR3 size: 13 residues. CDR3 sequence reads: CSAPGPGGNTIYF. The CDR3 DNA reads as TGCAGTGCTCCAGGACCTGGAGGAAACACCATATATTTT.

Note on this clonotype: The junction and the germline gene differ at one end; a read error may be behind it. V is TRBV5-3 and J is TRBJ1-6; a weak D match, TRBD1 (5 bases). TRBV5-3 is given ORF status, its function remaining uncertain. The CDR3 totals 14 residues. The CDR3: CASSLQGPGSPLHF. The CDR3 nucleotides are TGTGCCAGCAGCTTGCAGGGACCGGGTTCACCCCTCCACTTT.